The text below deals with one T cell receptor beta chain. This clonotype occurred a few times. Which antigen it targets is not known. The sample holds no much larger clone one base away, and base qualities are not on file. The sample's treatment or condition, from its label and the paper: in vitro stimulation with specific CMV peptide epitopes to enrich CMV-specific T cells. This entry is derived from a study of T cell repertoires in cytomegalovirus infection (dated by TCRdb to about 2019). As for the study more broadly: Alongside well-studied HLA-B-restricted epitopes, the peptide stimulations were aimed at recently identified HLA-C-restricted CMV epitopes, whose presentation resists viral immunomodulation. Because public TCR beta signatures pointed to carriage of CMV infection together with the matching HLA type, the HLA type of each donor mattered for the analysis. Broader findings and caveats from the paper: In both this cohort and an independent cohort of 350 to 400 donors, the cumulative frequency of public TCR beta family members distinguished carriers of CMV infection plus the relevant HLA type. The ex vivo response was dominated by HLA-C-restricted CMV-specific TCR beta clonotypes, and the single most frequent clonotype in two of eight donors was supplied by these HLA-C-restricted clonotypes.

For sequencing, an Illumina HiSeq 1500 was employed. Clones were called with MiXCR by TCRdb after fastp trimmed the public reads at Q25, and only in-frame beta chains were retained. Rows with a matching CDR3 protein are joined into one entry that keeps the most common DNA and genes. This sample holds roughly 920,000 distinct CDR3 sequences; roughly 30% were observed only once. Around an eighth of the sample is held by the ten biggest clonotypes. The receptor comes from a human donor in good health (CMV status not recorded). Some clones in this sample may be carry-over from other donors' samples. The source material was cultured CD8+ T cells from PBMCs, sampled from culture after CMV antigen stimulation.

The nucleotide sequence is given as TGTGCCACCAGTGATTGGCGGACAGGGGGGGACGATGAGCAGTTCTTC. Translation gives CATSDWRTGGDDEQFF. This chain joins TRBV24-1 to TRBJ2-1; TRBD1 aligns with 10 central bases. The CDR3 goes from the cysteine to the phenylalanine over 16 residues. This entry keeps only the CDR3 DNA: 48 bases, framed from base 1. At the junction V is shortened by 2 bases and J by 8 bases; bases outside the gene matches: 8. For CDR1 and CDR2, the germline V gene lists KGHDR and SFDVKD.